This T cell receptor (beta chain) is from a study of blood T cell repertoires in COVID-19. The overall study: Both acute and convalescent COVID-19 samples were obtained from the United States, Italy and Spain. T cells, B-cell-depleted T cells, or PBMCs supplied cDNA or gDNA.

Study processing details: Amplified reference gene primers provided the basis for estimating nucleated cell counts. The protocol was immunoSEQ multiplex PCR, while the TCRdb copy is restricted to in-frame clones and leaves out a portion. V and J calls and clone size follow that table, whereas D and trimming were derived from the DNA. The table lists approximately 240,000 clones, 83% of them singletons. The origin of this receptor is a human donor in a cohort sampled during active COVID-19. The sequenced sample consisted of peripheral blood.

For the CDR3, the DNA is TGTGCCAGCAGCCCCAACTACAATGAGCAGTTCTTC. Encoded protein: CASSPNYNEQFF. The chain recombines TRBV5-6 with TRBJ2-1; D call uncertain. The germline V gene has CDR1 SGHDT and CDR2 YYEEEE. The V end lost 4 bases, the J end lost 3 bases, and 5 bases lay between the germline ends. CDR3 size: 12 residues.